The 12 T cell receptor beta chains below come from one sample, sequenced in a study of PD-L1 blockade in urothelial cancer. The time point here: pretreatment peripheral blood. The data were produced by immunoSEQ multiplex PCR, yet TCRdb's version contains in-frame clones alone and is incomplete. The profile shows some 38,000 clones, around 85% of them singletons. Specimen: PBMCs, collected around atezolizumab (anti-PD-L1) treatment. Every receptor here comes from a man at least 80 years old with urothelial cancer.

This chain uses TRBV5-1 with TRBJ1-1; TRBD1 might be the D (5 bases). This CDR3 contains 16 residues. V was shortened by 0 bases and J by 0 bases, with 12 bases between the two germline ends. Germline V gene lookup returns CDR1 SGHRS and CDR2 YFSETQ. The CDR3 loop is CASSLEGLRMNTEAFF. The CDR3 DNA is TGCGCCAGCAGCTTGGAGGGGCTTCGGATGAACACTGAAGCTTTCTTT.

The V gene is TRBV6-5, the J gene TRBJ2-3, with a weak D call TRBD1 (6 bases). CDR1 and CDR2 (germline): MNHEY, SVGAGI. This CDR3 comprises 15 residues. V lost 7 bases and J 0 bases, leaving 14 bases between the germline ends. CDR3 sequence reads: CASTKTRGSTDTQYF. CDR3 coding DNA: TGTGCCAGCACTAAAACCAGGGGTAGCACAGATACGCAGTATTTT.

The V gene is TRBV19, the J gene TRBJ2-5; 8 positions agree with TRBD1. J was trimmed by 2 bases and V by 1 base; bases with no gene match: 6. Germline V gene data show CDR1 as LNHDA and CDR2 as SQIVND (reference sequence). The CDR3 spans 16 residues. CDR3 residues: CASSIGAGGGQETQYF. CDR3 nucleotide sequence: TGTGCCAGTAGTATAGGCGCAGGGGGCGGACAAGAGACCCAGTACTTC. The full variable domain, in which reference TRBV19 and TRBJ2-5 provide the parts outside the CDR3, is DGGITQSPKYLFRKEGQNVTLSCEQNLNHDAMYWYRQDPGQGLRLIYYSQIVNDFQKGDIAEGYSVSREKKESFPLTVTSAQKNPTAFYLCASSIGAGGGQETQYFGPGTRLLVL.

This CDR3 is CASSTRDRGKISTIYF. For the CDR3, the DNA is TGTGCCAGCAGTACCCGGGACAGGGGGAAAATAAGCACCATATATTTT. The chain combines TRBV28 with TRBJ1-3; 11 bases are shared with TRBD1. The CDR3 contains 16 residues. J was trimmed by 9 bases and V by 5 bases; bases with no gene match: 12. The germline gives CDR1 MDHEN, CDR2 SYDVKM.

This clone was observed a few times. The V gene is TRBV14, the J gene TRBJ2-5, with D possibly TRBD2 on 6 matching bases. Trimming took off 3 bases at V and 5 bases at J, with 13 bases between the two ends. The germline V gene encodes CDR1 SGHDN and CDR2 FVKESK. This CDR3 contains 14 residues. The CDR3, as DNA: TGTGCCAGCAGCCAGGTTGGGAGGTACGAGACCCAGTACTTC. This translates into CASSQVGRYETQYF.

This chain joins TRBV19 and TRBJ2-5; 9 nucleotides align to TRBD2. The CDR3 totals 15 residues. CDR1 is LNHDA, CDR2 SQIVND, per germline (reference sequence). Trimming removed 5 bases from V and 4 bases from J; junction bases left unmatched: 8. This CDR3 reads CASSWAGGPRETQYF. Written as DNA, the CDR3 is TGTGCCAGTAGTTGGGCGGGAGGGCCGAGAGAGACCCAGTACTTC.

The chain joins TRBV14 to TRBJ1-2; 10 bases are shared with TRBD1. V was clipped by 4 bases and J by 6 bases; unmatched bases: 2. Germline CDR1 reads SGHDN; CDR2 reads FVKESK. The CDR3 contains 13 residues. The chain's CDR3 is CASSPGTGDGYTF. In DNA, the CDR3 is TGTGCCAGCAGCCCCGGGACAGGGGATGGCTACACCTTC.

V is TRBV5-1 and J is TRBJ2-3; tentative D call: TRBD2 (6 bases). Germline V gene data show CDR1 as SGHRS and CDR2 as YFSETQ. The CDR3 consists of 18 residues. Trimming stripped 4 bases from V and 0 bases from J, with 21 bases between. The CDR3 region has the DNA TGCGCCAGCAGCATGCCTCCGGGACTCCTATCTAGCACAGATACGCAGTATTTT. The encoded protein is CASSMPPGLLSSTDTQYF.

This chain connects TRBV5-4 to TRBJ2-7; TRBD2 matches 8 bases. With V trimmed by 1 base and J by 6 bases, 3 bases remained unmatched. The CDR3 covers 13 residues. The germline V gene has CDR1 SGHNT and CDR2 YYREEE (reference sequence). The CDR3: CASSLPAGAEQYF. Here the CDR3 DNA reads TGTGCCAGCAGCTTGCCAGCGGGAGCCGAGCAGTACTTC.

The rearrangement joins TRBV5-1 to TRBJ2-2; 10 bases match TRBD1. The CDR3 is 17 residues long. Germline CDR1 SGHRS, CDR2 YFSETQ. V was clipped by 3 bases and J by 1 base; unmatched bases: 6. DNA for the CDR3: TGCGCCAGCAGCTGGGGACAGGGGAAGGAGAACACCGGGGAGCTGTTTTTT. Its protein is CASSWGQGKENTGELFF.

The CDR3 DNA reads TGTGCCAGCAGCACAACGACGGGGGGCGCTGAAGCTTTCTTT. This translates into CASSTTTGGAEAFF. The chain uses TRBV2 and TRBJ1-1; possibly TRBD1 for D (6 bases). Germline loops: CDR1 SNHLY, CDR2 FYNNEI. The CDR3 is 14 amino acids. V lost 6 bases and J 6 bases, leaving 17 bases between the germline ends.

This clone has a single count. Other DNA sequences in the sample encode the same CDR3. The rearrangement uses TRBV28 and TRBJ2-6; 10 nucleotides agree with TRBD1. Germline V CDR1 and CDR2: MDHEN, SYDVKM. The ends lost 6 bases at V and 4 bases at J; junction bases unmatched: 12. The CDR3 is 18 residues long. CDR3: CASSEPGQGSSGANVLTF. The CDR3 coding sequence is TGTGCCAGCAGCGAGCCGGGACAGGGGTCCTCCGGGGCCAACGTCCTGACTTTC.